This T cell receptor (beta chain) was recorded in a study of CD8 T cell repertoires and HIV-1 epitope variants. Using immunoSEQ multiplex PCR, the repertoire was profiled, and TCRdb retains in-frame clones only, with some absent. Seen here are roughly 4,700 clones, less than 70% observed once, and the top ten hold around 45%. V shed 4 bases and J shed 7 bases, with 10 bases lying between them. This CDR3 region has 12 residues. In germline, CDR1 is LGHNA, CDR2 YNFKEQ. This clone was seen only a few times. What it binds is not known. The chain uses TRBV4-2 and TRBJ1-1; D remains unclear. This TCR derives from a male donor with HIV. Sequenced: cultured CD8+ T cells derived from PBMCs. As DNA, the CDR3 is TGTGCCAGCAGCCCCTCTGGGGTTGAAGCTTTCTTT. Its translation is CASSPSGVEAFF.